Sequencing of this TCR beta chain was carried out in a study of cytomegalovirus exposure and HLA in healthy donors. This PCR relied on a set of 60 Vbeta primers and 13 Jbeta primers. TCRdb's table, derived via immunoSEQ multiplex PCR, lists solely in-frame clones and lacks some. The data contain about 50,000 clones, 80% of them singletons. Germline V gene lookup returns CDR1 MNHEY and CDR2 SMNVEV (reference sequence). V gave up 2 bases and J gave up 1 base; unmatched junction bases: 2. CDR3 size: 14 residues. Each donor was nominally healthy when sampled (though unrecorded immune exposures were likely).

This TCR was recovered from a man under 40 in good health and CMV-seropositive. Sequencing was done on a sample of PBMCs. This sequence joins TRBV27 and TRBJ2-7; 7 bases match TRBD2. The CDR3 DNA sequence: TGTGCCAGCAGTTTAGCGGGGGAGTCCTACGAGCAGTACTTC. Its protein product is CASSLAGESYEQYF.